The next 18 T cell receptor beta chains were all read from a single sample in a study of cytomegalovirus exposure and HLA in healthy donors. The PCR used 60 Vbeta and 13 Jbeta primers. The assay was immunoSEQ multiplex PCR, and TCRdb's table has in-frame clones only and misses some. This sample has around 120,000 clones, with approximately 75% found just once. Sequenced sample: PBMCs. Receptor source: a woman aged 40 to 55 in good health and CMV-seropositive.

The V and J genes are TRBV10-3 and TRBJ2-1; TRBD2 agrees at 14 bases. Trimming cost V 0 bases and J 8 bases; bases outside gene matches: 6. This CDR3 contains 17 residues. Germline V gene sequence: CDR1 ENHRY, CDR2 SYGVKD. The chain's CDR3 is CAISESSGTSGSYEQFF. In DNA form, the CDR3 reads TGTGCCATCAGTGAGTCTAGCGGGACTAGCGGGAGTTATGAGCAGTTCTTC.

The chain recombines TRBV28 with TRBJ2-3, with TRBD1 matching 9 bases. The CDR3 length is 16 residues. In germline, CDR1 is MDHEN, CDR2 SYDVKM. The J segment lost 2 bases and the V segment lost 7 bases, leaving 10 bases of the junction unmatched. The CDR3 DNA reads TGTGCCAGCACCTTAACGGGACAGGGAGACACAGATACGCAGTATTTT. Translated, it gives CASTLTGQGDTDTQYF.

This clone turned up a few times. The CDR3 spells CASSSGQGFAEAFF. The CDR3 DNA sequence: TGTGCCAGTAGTTCCGGACAGGGGTTCGCTGAAGCTTTCTTT. This rearrangement joins TRBV19 to TRBJ1-1; 9 nucleotides line up with TRBD1. V was pared by 5 bases and J by 6 bases, with 7 bases of the junction left unmatched. Germline CDR1 and CDR2: LNHDA and SQIVND (reference sequence). This CDR3 comprises 14 residues.

Worth noting for this clone: This CDR3 is also generated by other DNA sequences in the sample. The J gene is TRBJ1-1, the V gene TRBV9; no clear D. Looked up from germline, CDR1 is SGDLS and CDR2 is YYNGEE. Trimming left V 0 bases short and J 5 bases short, with 5 bases between. This CDR3 contains 12 residues. The CDR3 region has the DNA TGTGCCAGCAGCGTAGGAGGGACTGAAGCTTTCTTT. Protein sequence: CASSVGGTEAFF.

The V and J genes are TRBV9 and TRBJ2-7, with no clear D. In germline, CDR1 is SGDLS, CDR2 YYNGEE. CDR3 length: 14 residues. V lost 6 bases and J lost 4, with 17 bases in between. Written as DNA, the CDR3 is TGTGCCAGCACTTGGGTAGAGAGGAAATACGAGCAGTACTTC. It yields the protein CASTWVERKYEQYF.

A single count supports this clone. This sequence joins TRBV2 and TRBJ2-5; 8 bases line up with TRBD1. The better agreement between TRBJ2-7 and the DNA end casts doubt on the J call. Germline V gene data show CDR1 as SNHLY and CDR2 as FYNNEI. The CDR3 is made up of 12 amino acids. The CDR3 region is CANGQGPYEQYF. In nucleotides, the CDR3 is TGTGCCAACGGACAGGGTCCCTACGAGCAGTACTTC.

This clone was counted a single time. The J gene is TRBJ2-1, the V gene TRBV11-2; 8 bases match TRBD1. Germline CDR1 and CDR2: SGHAT and FQNNGV. With V trimmed by 5 bases and J by 1 base, 7 bases remained unmatched. The CDR3 consists of 16 residues. CDR3 residues: CASSPRTGHSYNEQFF. CDR3 nucleotides: TGTGCCAGCAGCCCGAGGACAGGGCATTCCTACAATGAGCAGTTCTTC.

This clone has more than one count but fewer than ten. This chain joins TRBV6-6 and TRBJ1-2; 8 bases fit TRBD1. This CDR3 comprises 16 residues. CDR1 and CDR2 (germline): MNHNY, SVGAGI (reference sequence). Germline trimming cut 7 bases from V and 3 bases from J; bases unmatched to any gene: 13. The CDR3 loop is CASTWGTGGADYGYTF. For the CDR3, the DNA is TGTGCCAGCACCTGGGGCACAGGGGGTGCGGACTATGGCTACACCTTC.

Here the CDR3 reads CASSVTGIGTYEQYF. CDR3 nucleotides: TGTGCCAGCAGCGTAACAGGGATTGGAACCTACGAGCAGTACTTC. This rearrangement joins TRBV9 to TRBJ2-7; a weak D match, TRBD1 (6 bases). This CDR3 comprises 15 residues. V was pared by 1 base and J by 2 bases, with 13 bases between. Looked up from germline, CDR1 is SGDLS and CDR2 is YYNGEE.

This chain uses TRBV27 with TRBJ2-7, with 10 bases fitting TRBD2. Trimming at V came to 5 bases and at J to 0 bases, leaving 13 bases not matched to a gene. The length of the CDR3 is 18 residues. Germline V lookup: CDR1 MNHEY, CDR2 SMNVEV (reference sequence). The CDR3 DNA reads as TGTGCCAGCAGTCCGAGGGGGACTAGCGCCAGATTCTCCTACGAGCAGTACTTC. It specifies CASSPRGTSARFSYEQYF.

The rearrangement uses TRBV11-2 and TRBJ1-2; D unresolved. Between the trimmed V and J ends, which lost 4 bases and 1 base, there was a span of 13 bases. This CDR3 contains 15 residues. CDR1 SGHAT and CDR2 FQNNGV come from the germline V gene. CDR3 loop: CASSSPRIVNYGYTF. The CDR3 DNA reads TGTGCCAGCAGCTCCCCGAGGATCGTTAACTATGGCTACACCTTC.

V usage is TRBV4-1 and J usage is TRBJ2-7, with 10 bases aligning to TRBD2. With V trimmed by 4 bases and J by 4 bases, 10 bases remained unmatched. The V gene's germline CDR1 is MGHRA and CDR2 YSYEKL. The CDR3 covers 16 residues. The CDR3 DNA reads as TGCGCCAGCAGCCCGGAGGGCGGGACTAGCGAGTACGAGCAGTACTTC. Residues: CASSPEGGTSEYEQYF.

This clone was counted a few times. The V and J genes are TRBV9 and TRBJ1-4, with D possibly TRBD1 on 5 matching bases. V was cut by 5 bases and J by 6 bases, with 14 bases left in between. The germline V gene has CDR1 SGDLS and CDR2 YYNGEE. The CDR3 runs 14 residues. The chain's CDR3 is CASRNFRADEKLFF. Here the CDR3 DNA reads TGTGCCAGCAGGAACTTCAGGGCAGATGAAAAACTGTTTTTT.

The chain couples TRBV5-1 to TRBJ2-5; 10 nucleotides line up with TRBD2. The CDR3 is made up of 14 amino acids. J lost 3 bases, V lost 1 base, and 0 bases had no gene match. Germline assignment: CDR1 SGHRS and CDR2 YFSETQ. DNA of the CDR3: TGCGCCAGCAGCTTGACTAGCGGGAAAGAGACCCAGTACTTC. Protein sequence: CASSLTSGKETQYF.

The gene calls are TRBV6-1 and TRBJ2-7; 10 positions match TRBD1. This CDR3 region has 16 residues. V dropped 2 bases and J dropped 2; count of bases not matched to a gene: 6. Germline V gene lookup returns CDR1 MNHNS and CDR2 SASEGT. The CDR3 nucleotides are TGTGCCAGCAGTGAATCTTCGGGACAGGGGACCTACGAGCAGTACTTC. Translating it yields CASSESSGQGTYEQYF.

This chain connects TRBV7-2 to TRBJ2-5; TRBD1 agrees at 11 bases. V shed 0 bases, J shed 14 bases, and the junction held 2 bases outside the gene matches. The germline CDR1 and CDR2 sequences are SGHTA and FQGNSA. The CDR3 is 12 amino acids. CDR3 sequence (DNA): TGTGCCAGCAGCTTAGCCGGACAGGGGGCTTACTTC. This sequence encodes CASSLAGQGAYF.

This rearrangement joins TRBV19 to TRBJ1-4; 9 bases are shared with TRBD1. Unmatched junction bases numbered 12, after V lost 5 bases and J lost 11 bases. Germline V CDR1 and CDR2: LNHDA, SQIVND (reference sequence). The CDR3 has 15 residues. The CDR3, as DNA: TGTGCCAGTAGTGAAATACAGGGGGCAGGAGTTAAACTGTTTTTT. Its translation is CASSEIQGAGVKLFF.

The chain couples TRBV5-6 to TRBJ1-2, with a tentative D call TRBD1 (5 bases). Trimming removed 4 bases from V and 0 bases from J, with 10 bases in between. Germline CDR1 reads SGHDT; CDR2 reads YYEEEE. CDR3 length equals 14 residues. Here the CDR3 reads CASSPDRANYGYTF. The CDR3 DNA follows: TGTGCCAGCAGCCCTGACAGAGCTAACTATGGCTACACCTTC.